The present entry profiles one TCR beta chain with its context. These data originate in a study of T cell changes during pregnancy in multiple sclerosis. Measured with immunoSEQ multiplex PCR; TCRdb has only the in-frame clones, and not every one. The sample holds around 55,000 clones, roughly 94% seen once. Losses at the gene ends were 6 bases for V and 0 bases for J; bases not matched to a gene: 7. The length of the CDR3 is 16 residues. Germline CDR1 and CDR2: MDHEN and SYDVKM. The clonotype originates from a female donor with multiple sclerosis, enrolled in a pregnancy study. Source: CD8+ T cells from peripheral blood mononuclear cells, taken in the third trimester of pregnancy. The rearrangement joins TRBV28 to TRBJ1-5, with 8 positions matching TRBD1. The CDR3 sequence: CASRTQGAFSNQPQHF. The CDR3 coding sequence is TGTGCCAGCAGAACCCAGGGGGCATTTAGCAATCAGCCCCAGCATTTT.